Each of the 10 T cell receptor beta chains below was sequenced from the same sample in a study of shared clonotypes between healthy human individuals. Method: immunoSEQ multiplex PCR; TCRdb's copy keeps in-frame clones and lacks some. The table lists about 710,000 clones, around 73% of them singletons. Input material: memory CD4+ T cells sorted from blood. Subset indicated: CD45RA-negative fraction. All receptors come from a woman in her thirties in good health.

The chain couples TRBV5-1 to TRBJ2-1, with 9 bases matching TRBD2. The germline gives CDR1 SGHRS, CDR2 YFSETQ. The length of the CDR3 is 17 residues. The junction had 6 bases not matched to a gene; V was cut back by 2 bases and J by 0 bases. This CDR3 reads CASSFAGGFGSYNEQFF. CDR3 DNA sequence: TGCGCCAGCAGCTTCGCGGGAGGGTTCGGCTCCTACAATGAGCAGTTCTTC.

The chain employs TRBV6-1 and TRBJ1-4; D ambiguous. The V end lost 7 bases, the J end lost 8 bases, and 11 bases lay between the germline ends. Germline V gene data show CDR1 as MNHNS and CDR2 as SASEGT. This CDR3 is 12 amino acids long. The CDR3 DNA is TGTGCCAGCACGGGAAGTCGAGAAAAACTGTTTTTT. Translating it yields CASTGSREKLFF.

The J gene is TRBJ1-4, the V gene TRBV6-5; D ambiguous. With 3 bases removed from V and 0 bases from J, the gap between germline ends came to 11 bases. The CDR3 runs 16 residues. Germline V lookup: CDR1 MNHEY, CDR2 SVGAGI. DNA of the CDR3: TGTGCCAGCAGTTATTCATGGGCTGCAACTAATGAAAAACTGTTTTTT. This codes for CASSYSWAATNEKLFF.

The V gene is TRBV6-5, the J gene TRBJ2-6; the D is unclear. V gave up 5 bases and J gave up 5 bases, with 13 bases separating them. The germline CDR1 and CDR2 sequences are MNHEY and SVGAGI. The CDR3 extends over 15 amino acids. The CDR3 here is CASSKTRTWANVLTF. CDR3 in DNA: TGTGCCAGCAGTAAGACTCGGACCTGGGCCAACGTCCTGACTTTC.

This clone was detected only once. The gene calls are TRBV5-4 and TRBJ1-4; the D gene is possibly TRBD1 (6 bases). The V end was cut by 4 bases, the J end by 8 bases, with 15 bases between. Germline CDR1 is SGHNT and CDR2 is YYREEE (reference sequence). The CDR3 has 14 amino acids. Here the CDR3 reads CASSPQGVNEKLFF. The CDR3 DNA reads as TGTGCCAGCAGCCCACAGGGAGTTAACGAAAAACTGTTTTTT.

In this sample, this clone turned up once. The rearrangement uses TRBV2 and TRBJ2-5, with D hard to call. CDR3 length: 14 residues. Trimming removed 6 bases from V and 4 bases from J, with 15 bases in between. In germline, CDR1 is SNHLY, CDR2 FYNNEI. This chain's CDR3 is CASRQNEGRETQYF. The CDR3, as DNA: TGTGCCAGCAGGCAGAACGAAGGGCGAGAGACCCAGTACTTC.

The chain couples TRBV5-6 to TRBJ2-2, with 8 bases matching TRBD1. CDR1 is SGHDT and CDR2 is YYEEEE in the germline V gene. J was trimmed by 5 bases and V by 1 base; bases with no gene match: 1. CDR3 length equals 14 residues. CDR3 sequence: CASSLRQGTGELFF. Written as DNA, the CDR3 is TGTGCCAGCAGCTTGAGACAGGGGACCGGGGAGCTGTTTTTT.

The gene calls are TRBV11-2 and TRBJ1-1; D unclear. The CDR3 contains 13 residues. Germline CDR1 and CDR2: SGHAT and FQNNGV. With 3 bases removed from V and 1 base from J, the gap between germline ends came to 6 bases. The CDR3 is CASSFSGNTEAFF. The DNA of the CDR3 is TGTGCCAGCAGCTTTTCAGGGAACACTGAAGCTTTCTTT.

This clone appeared a few times. The chain is built from TRBV7-2 and TRBJ1-5, with D maybe TRBD1 (6 bases). The CDR3 has 14 residues. V was pared by 1 base and J by 5 bases, with 9 bases between. From germline, CDR1 is SGHTA and CDR2 FQGNSA. CDR3 region: CASSLVQGHQPQHF. CDR3 bases: TGTGCCAGCAGCTTAGTACAGGGTCATCAGCCCCAGCATTTT.

The rearrangement links TRBV11-2 to TRBJ2-5; TRBD2 is a possible D gene (5 bases). The CDR3 contains 14 residues. The V and J ends lost 4 bases and 2 bases respectively, with 11 bases between them. Germline loops: CDR1 SGHAT, CDR2 FQNNGV. The CDR3 sequence: CASSSIGMQETQYF. As DNA, the CDR3 is TGTGCCAGCAGCTCGATCGGGATGCAAGAGACCCAGTACTTC.